What follows are 23 T cell receptor beta chains derived from one specimen sequenced in a study of cytomegalovirus exposure and HLA in healthy donors. The PCR contained 60 Vbeta and 13 Jbeta primers. The table came from immunoSEQ multiplex PCR; TCRdb's copy has only in-frame clones and leaves some out. The sample contains 150,000 to 200,000 clones, roughly 80% of which appear only once. The sample was PBMCs. Receptors originate from a man aged 18 to 29 in good health and CMV-seropositive.

The chain recombines TRBV7-9 with TRBJ2-4, with unresolved D. Germline loops: CDR1 SEHNR, CDR2 FQNEAQ (reference sequence). Trimming removed 3 bases from V and 7 bases from J, with 13 bases in between. The CDR3 loop spans 14 amino acids. CDR3 DNA sequence: TGTGCCAGCAGCTTCGAGACAAGGTGGAACATTCAGTACTTC. Translation: CASSFETRWNIQYF.

The chain has TRBV5-1 and TRBJ1-2, with 8 positions matching TRBD1. Germline assignment: CDR1 SGHRS and CDR2 YFSETQ. The CDR3 totals 14 residues. V was pared by 3 bases and J by 8 bases, with 9 bases of the junction left unmatched. The CDR3 here is CASSSLTGGQGYTF. The CDR3 DNA sequence: TGCGCCAGCAGCTCCCTTACAGGGGGTCAAGGCTACACCTTC.

About this clone: Other DNA sequences in the same sample also yield this CDR3. This chain links TRBV7-6 with TRBJ2-2; D is perhaps TRBD2 (6 bases). Germline V gene sequence: CDR1 SGHVS, CDR2 FNYEAQ. The CDR3 covers 13 residues. V was cut by 4 bases and J by 5 bases, with 8 bases left in between. CDR3 loop: CASSSGLTGELFF. In nucleotides, the CDR3 is TGTGCCAGCAGCTCCGGACTAACCGGGGAGCTGTTTTTT.

On this clone: A junction boundary mismatches the germline segment, possibly from a read error. The CDR3 nucleotides are TGCCGCGTTGTCCCTGAGGGGGTTTCCACAGATACGCAGTATTTT. Its translation is CRVVPEGVSTDTQYF. The rearrangement uses TRBV29-1 and TRBJ2-3; the D gene is possibly TRBD1 (6 bases). This CDR3 is 15 amino acids long. In germline, CDR1 is SQVTM, CDR2 ANQGSEA.

This chain connects TRBV11-1 to TRBJ2-5, with D perhaps matching TRBD1 (6 bases). Germline lookup yields CDR1 SGHAT and CDR2 FQDESV (reference sequence). The CDR3 is made up of 14 amino acids. V lost 5 bases and J lost 2, with 12 bases in between. The CDR3 nucleotides read TGTGCCAGCAGCGTCGGACAGAATCAAGAGACCCAGTACTTC. This translates into CASSVGQNQETQYF.

This chain joins TRBV7-9 and TRBJ2-3; D gene unclear. This CDR3 has 14 amino acids. Trimming stripped 2 bases from V and 0 bases from J, with 6 bases between. The germline CDR1 and CDR2 sequences are SEHNR and FQNEAQ (reference sequence). The CDR3 DNA is TGTGCCAGCAGCTTACCTCTAAGCACAGATACGCAGTATTTT. It encodes CASSLPLSTDTQYF.

V is TRBV18 and J is TRBJ1-1; no clear D. V was shortened by 4 bases and J by 4 bases, with 7 bases between the two germline ends. The length of the CDR3 is 12 residues. Per the germline V gene, CDR1 is KGHSH and CDR2 is LQKENI. CDR3 DNA sequence: TGTGCCAGCTCACGGGCGCCCACTGAAGCTTTCTTT. Protein product: CASSRAPTEAFF. Supplemented by reference TRBV18 and TRBJ1-1, the full variable domain reads NAGVMQNPRHLVRRRGQEARLRCSPMKGHSHVYWYRQLPEEGLKFMVYLQKENIIDESGMPKERFSAEFPKEGPSILRIQQVVRGDSAAYFCASSRAPTEAFFGQGTRLTVV.

The genes are TRBV28 and TRBJ1-3, with 7 bases aligning to TRBD1. The germline V gene has CDR1 MDHEN and CDR2 SYDVKM. This CDR3 contains 16 residues. The junction had 7 bases not matched to a gene; V was cut back by 2 bases and J by 3 bases. Here the CDR3 DNA reads TGTGCCAGCAGTTTAACAGGGGTCTTGGTTGGAAACACCATATATTTT. Protein sequence: CASSLTGVLVGNTIYF.

CDR3 DNA sequence: TGTGCCAGCAGTTACGCCTTGCTAGCGGGAGGCGACGAGCAGTACTTC. Translation gives CASSYALLAGGDEQYF. V is TRBV6-5 and J is TRBJ2-7; 11 bases agree with TRBD2. Germline V lookup: CDR1 MNHEY, CDR2 SVGAGI. The J segment lost 5 bases and the V segment lost 2 bases, leaving 8 bases of the junction unmatched. The length of the CDR3 is 16 residues.

The rearrangement links TRBV28 to TRBJ2-6; the match to TRBD1 covers 11 bases. V was pared by 5 bases and J by 4 bases, with 19 bases of the junction left unmatched. Germline CDR1 is MDHEN and CDR2 is SYDVKM. CDR3 length: 21 residues. The CDR3 region has the DNA TGTGCCAGCAGTGAAGTCGGTGTTTTAGGACAGGGGGCTTCCGGGGCCAACGTCCTGACTTTC. It is translated as CASSEVGVLGQGASGANVLTF. The full variable domain, its missing parts supplied by reference TRBV28 and TRBJ2-6, is DVKVTQSSRYLVKRTGEKVFLECVQDMDHENMFWYRQDPGLGLRLIYFSYDVKMKEKGDIPEGYSVSREKKERFSLILESASTNQTSMYLCASSEVGVLGQGASGANVLTFGAGSRLTVL.

The chain has TRBV5-1 and TRBJ2-3; 10 bases map to TRBD2. Germline trimming cut 0 bases from V and 5 bases from J; bases unmatched to any gene: 6. In germline, CDR1 is SGHRS, CDR2 YFSETQ. The CDR3 totals 16 residues. CDR3 protein: CASSLVASGSQDTQYF. In DNA form, the CDR3 reads TGCGCCAGCAGCTTGGTAGCTAGCGGGAGTCAAGATACGCAGTATTTT. Full variable domain (outside the CDR3, taken from reference TRBV5-1 and TRBJ2-3): KAGVTQTPRYLIKTRGQQVTLSCSPISGHRSVSWYQQTPGQGLQFLFEYFSETQRNKGNFPGRFSGRQFSNSRSEMNVSTLELGDSALYLCASSLVASGSQDTQYFGPGTRLTVL.

This clone was seen a handful of times. The CDR3 nucleotides read TGTGCCAGCAGCTCGGCTAGCGGGAGGGCCAGGGATGAGCAGTTCTTC. It codes for CASSSASGRARDEQFF. This chain links TRBV7-2 with TRBJ2-1; TRBD2 matches 12 bases. Germline lookup yields CDR1 SGHTA and CDR2 FQGNSA. V trimming: 4 bases; J trimming: 8 bases; junction bases outside the gene matches: 9. The CDR3 is 16 amino acids.

The table lists this clone with a few counts. J is TRBJ2-1 and V is TRBV5-4, with D uncertain. Trimming stripped 5 bases from V and 0 bases from J, with 15 bases between. Germline lookup yields CDR1 SGHNT and CDR2 YYREEE (reference sequence). The CDR3 runs to 16 residues. DNA of the CDR3: TGTGCCAGCAGGCCAGGATTCTCCCGCTCCTACAATGAGCAGTTCTTC. It is translated as CASRPGFSRSYNEQFF. The full variable domain, completed using reference TRBV5-4 and TRBJ2-1, is ETGVTQSPTHLIKTRGQQVTLRCSSQSGHNTVSWYQQALGQGPQFIFQYYREEENGRGNFPPRFSGLQFPNYSSELNVNALELDDSALYLCASRPGFSRSYNEQFFGPGTRLTVL.

A remark on this clone: One end of the junction varies from germline; a read error may be responsible. The V and J genes are TRBV7-7 and TRBJ2-1; 12 nucleotides align to TRBD2. Germline V gives CDR1 SSHAT, CDR2 FNYEAQ (reference sequence). The CDR3 runs to 14 residues. CDR3 sequence reads: CASSTGLAGTELFF. The CDR3 bases are TGTGCCAGCAGCACCGGACTAGCGGGAACCGAGCTGTTCTTC.

Comment on this clone: This is likely a read error, given that the CDR3 carries no conserved phenylalanine or tryptophan at its end. The chain has TRBV30 and TRBJ2-7; tentative D call: TRBD2 (6 bases). The CDR3 runs 13 residues. Germline V gene lookup returns CDR1 GTSNPN and CDR2 SVGIG (reference sequence). Deletions cut 4 bases from V and 5 bases from J, with 15 bases between. The CDR3 bases are TGTGCCTGGACCCCGGGGGTCATCCACGAGCAGTACCTC. Amino acids: CAWTPGVIHEQYL.

This chain links TRBV6-5 with TRBJ2-1; 9 positions match TRBD1. CDR1 and CDR2 from the germline V gene are MNHEY and SVGAGI. This CDR3 contains 13 residues. Germline trimming cut 6 bases from V and 7 bases from J; bases unmatched to any gene: 4. CDR3 sequence: CASSGTGINEQFF. CDR3 coding DNA: TGTGCCAGCAGCGGGACAGGGATAAATGAGCAGTTCTTC.

This sequence joins TRBV5-4 and TRBJ1-4; unclear D gene. Germline V CDR1 and CDR2: SGHNT, YYREEE (reference sequence). The ends were cut back, 4 bases at V and 8 bases at J, with 18 bases in the middle. The CDR3 is made up of 15 amino acids. The DNA for the CDR3 is TGTGCCAGCAGCCCCGGGTCGTCAATGAACGAAAAACTGTTTTTT. This sequence encodes CASSPGSSMNEKLFF.

V gene TRBV28 combines with J gene TRBJ1-5, with D perhaps TRBD1 (5 bases). The CDR3 is 17 amino acids. Germline V gene lookup returns CDR1 MDHEN and CDR2 SYDVKM. V lost 6 bases and J lost 5, with 23 bases in between. CDR3 protein: CASSPTLVGGGYQPQHF. The CDR3 DNA reads TGTGCCAGCAGCCCTACCTTGGTCGGCGGGGGGTATCAGCCCCAGCATTTT.

V and J are TRBV19 and TRBJ2-7; tentative D call: TRBD2 (6 bases). Germline CDR1 LNHDA, CDR2 SQIVND (reference sequence). The V gene lost 5 bases and the J gene lost 4 bases, with 24 bases spanning the gap. The CDR3 consists of 17 residues. CDR3 residues: CASSPKGRPGLRYEQYF. In nucleotides, the CDR3 is TGTGCCAGTAGTCCCAAGGGTCGGCCGGGACTTAGATACGAGCAGTACTTC.

V and J are TRBV11-3 and TRBJ1-3, with D possibly TRBD1 on 6 matching bases. CDR1 and CDR2 (germline): SGHNT, YENEEA. This CDR3 region has 13 residues. V gave up 4 bases and J gave up 3 bases, with 7 bases separating them. The CDR3 loop is CASSSDSGNTIYF. In DNA, the CDR3 is TGTGCCAGCAGCTCGGACAGTGGAAACACCATATATTTT.

This clone occurred a few times. The gene calls are TRBV9 and TRBJ2-7, with D perhaps matching TRBD2 (5 bases). Germline assignment: CDR1 SGDLS and CDR2 YYNGEE. The ends were cut back, 3 bases at V and 5 bases at J, with 21 bases in the middle. The CDR3 has 16 amino acids. The CDR3 sequence is CASSAGSSGSLDEQYF. The CDR3 region has the DNA TGTGCCAGCAGCGCAGGTTCAAGTGGGAGTCTCGACGAGCAGTACTTC.

The chain combines TRBV27 with TRBJ1-2, with a possible D match to TRBD1 (6 bases). Germline CDR1 is MNHEY and CDR2 is SMNVEV (reference sequence). This CDR3 is built from 14 residues. With 6 bases removed from V and 1 base from J, the gap between germline ends came to 12 bases. CDR3 sequence (DNA): TGTGCCAGCAGGGAAGTAGGGGGTAACTATGGCTACACCTTC. Protein: CASREVGGNYGYTF.

The gene calls are TRBV28 and TRBJ2-7, with a weak D call TRBD2 (7 bases). CDR3 size: 18 residues. Germline CDR1 reads MDHEN; CDR2 reads SYDVKM. V lost 3 bases to trimming and J lost 3 bases, with 24 bases between them. The CDR3, as DNA: TGTGCCAGCAGTTTTGTCGGCGGCGGGGGCCGATCCAGCTACGAGCAGTACTTC. Translating gives CASSFVGGGGRSSYEQYF.